This T cell receptor beta chain was recovered during a study of cytomegalovirus exposure and HLA in healthy donors. Looking at the study overall: A subsequent analysis reported that the approximately 120 validation repertoires were produced on the same platform that had also been used for the 500 to 700 first-cohort repertoires.

Clones were read by immunoSEQ multiplex PCR, and TCRdb kept only the in-frame ones, dropping some. The data contain approximately 260,000 clones, around 86% of them singletons. Concerning this clone itself: Its antigen is currently unknown. This sample includes further DNA sequences coding for the same CDR3.

CDR3 length: 13 amino acids. With 6 bases removed from V and 1 base from J, the gap between germline ends came to 9 bases. The germline gives CDR1 MNHEY, CDR2 SVGAGI. Findings and limits, study-wide: Among TCR beta chains, those listed as cytomegalovirus-associated numbered over 150.

The receptor's source is a woman under 40 in good health and CMV-seropositive. The rearrangement links TRBV6-5 to TRBJ1-2, with D uncertain. The sample was PBMCs. The CDR3 here is CASSLGLNYGYTF. The CDR3 bases are TGTGCCAGCAGCCTGGGCCTTAACTATGGCTACACCTTC.